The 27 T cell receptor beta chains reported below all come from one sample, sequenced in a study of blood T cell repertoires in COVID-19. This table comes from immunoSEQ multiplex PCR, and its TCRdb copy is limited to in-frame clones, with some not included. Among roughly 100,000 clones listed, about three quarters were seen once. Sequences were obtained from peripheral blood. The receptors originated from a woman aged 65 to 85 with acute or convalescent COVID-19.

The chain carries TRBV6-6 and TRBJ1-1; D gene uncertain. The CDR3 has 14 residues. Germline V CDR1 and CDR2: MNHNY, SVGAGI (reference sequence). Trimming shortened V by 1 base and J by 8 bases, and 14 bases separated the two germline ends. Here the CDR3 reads CASSYLAGSGEAFF. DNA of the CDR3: TGTGCCAGCAGTTACTTAGCCGGATCCGGGGAAGCTTTCTTT.

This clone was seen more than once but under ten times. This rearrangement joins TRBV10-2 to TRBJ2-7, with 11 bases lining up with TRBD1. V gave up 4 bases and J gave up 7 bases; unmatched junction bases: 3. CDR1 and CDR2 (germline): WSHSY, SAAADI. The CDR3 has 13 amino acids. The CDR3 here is CASSGTGGMEQYF. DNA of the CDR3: TGCGCCAGCAGTGGGACAGGGGGCATGGAGCAGTACTTC.

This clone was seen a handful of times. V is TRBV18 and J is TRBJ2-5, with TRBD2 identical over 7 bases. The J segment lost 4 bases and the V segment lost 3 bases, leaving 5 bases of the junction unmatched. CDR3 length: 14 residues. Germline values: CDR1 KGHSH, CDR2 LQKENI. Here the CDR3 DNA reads TGTGCCAGCTCACCGGAGACTAGCAGAGAGACCCAGTACTTC. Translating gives CASSPETSRETQYF.

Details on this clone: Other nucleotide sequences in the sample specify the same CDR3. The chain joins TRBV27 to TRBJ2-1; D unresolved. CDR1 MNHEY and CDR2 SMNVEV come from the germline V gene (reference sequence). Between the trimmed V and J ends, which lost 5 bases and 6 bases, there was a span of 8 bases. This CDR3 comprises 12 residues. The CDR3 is CASSPPGNEQFF. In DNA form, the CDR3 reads TGTGCCAGCAGTCCCCCGGGCAATGAGCAGTTCTTC.

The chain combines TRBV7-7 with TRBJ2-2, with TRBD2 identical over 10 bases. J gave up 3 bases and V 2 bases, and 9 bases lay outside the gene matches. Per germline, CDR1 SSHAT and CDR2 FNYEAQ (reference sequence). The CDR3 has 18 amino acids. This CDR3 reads CASSLSLTTSGYTGELFF. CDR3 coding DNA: TGTGCCAGCAGCTTATCCCTCACGACTAGCGGGTACACCGGGGAGCTGTTTTTT.

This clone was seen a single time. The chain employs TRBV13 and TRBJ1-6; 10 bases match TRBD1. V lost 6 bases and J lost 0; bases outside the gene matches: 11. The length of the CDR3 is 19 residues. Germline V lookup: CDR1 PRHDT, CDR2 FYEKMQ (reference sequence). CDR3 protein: CASSRDRGQTSSYNSPLHF. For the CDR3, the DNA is TGTGCCAGCAGTCGGGACAGGGGACAAACGAGCTCCTATAATTCACCCCTCCACTTT.

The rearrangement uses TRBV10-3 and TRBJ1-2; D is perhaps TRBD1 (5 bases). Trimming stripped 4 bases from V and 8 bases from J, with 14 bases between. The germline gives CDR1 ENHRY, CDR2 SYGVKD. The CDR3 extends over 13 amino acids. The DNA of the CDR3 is TGTGCCATCAGTGCAGGGCCACGGCGGGGCTACACCTTC. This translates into CAISAGPRRGYTF.

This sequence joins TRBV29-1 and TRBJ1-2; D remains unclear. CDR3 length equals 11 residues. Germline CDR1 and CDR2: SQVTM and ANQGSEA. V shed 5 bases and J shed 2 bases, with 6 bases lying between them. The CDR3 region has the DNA TGCAGCGTTTGGCAGAACTATGGCTACACCTTC. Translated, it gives CSVWQNYGYTF.

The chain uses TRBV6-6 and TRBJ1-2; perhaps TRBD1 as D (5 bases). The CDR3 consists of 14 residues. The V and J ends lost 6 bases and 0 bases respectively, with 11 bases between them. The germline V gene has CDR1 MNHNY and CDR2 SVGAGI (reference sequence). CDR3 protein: CASSDSGPNYGYTF. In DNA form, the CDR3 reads TGTGCCAGCAGCGACAGTGGACCTAACTATGGCTACACCTTC.

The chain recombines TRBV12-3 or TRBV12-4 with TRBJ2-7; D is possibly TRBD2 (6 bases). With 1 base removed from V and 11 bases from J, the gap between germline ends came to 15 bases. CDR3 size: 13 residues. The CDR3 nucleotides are TGTGCCAGCAGTTTAGGCCCAGGGAGGTTGGAGTACTTC. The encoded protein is CASSLGPGRLEYF.

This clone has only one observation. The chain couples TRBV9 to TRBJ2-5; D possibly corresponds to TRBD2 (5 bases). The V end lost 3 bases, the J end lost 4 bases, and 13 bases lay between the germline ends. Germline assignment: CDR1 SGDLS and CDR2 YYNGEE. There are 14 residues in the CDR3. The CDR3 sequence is CASSEAHRGETQYF. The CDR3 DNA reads TGTGCCAGCAGCGAGGCCCACCGGGGAGAGACCCAGTACTTC.

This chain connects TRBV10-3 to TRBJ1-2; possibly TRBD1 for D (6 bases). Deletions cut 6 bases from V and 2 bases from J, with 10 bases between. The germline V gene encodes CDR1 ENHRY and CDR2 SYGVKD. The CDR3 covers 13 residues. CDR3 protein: CAISQDSNYGYTF. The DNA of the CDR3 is TGTGCCATCAGCCAGGACAGCAACTATGGCTACACCTTC.

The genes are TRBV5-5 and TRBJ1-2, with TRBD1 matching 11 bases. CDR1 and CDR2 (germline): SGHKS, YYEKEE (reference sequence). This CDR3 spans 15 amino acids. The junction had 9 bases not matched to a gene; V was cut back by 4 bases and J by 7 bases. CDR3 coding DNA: TGTGCCAGCAGCAGCGGACAGGGGGCCTTCCCTGGCTACACCTTC. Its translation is CASSSGQGAFPGYTF. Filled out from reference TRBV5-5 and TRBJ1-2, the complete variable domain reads DAGVTQSPTHLIKTRGQQVTLRCSPISGHKSVSWYQQVLGQGPQFIFQYYEKEERGRGNFPDRFSARQFPNYSSELNVNALLLGDSALYLCASSSGQGAFPGYTFGSGTRLTVV.

CDR3 protein: CASSTLGFEGETQYF. The CDR3 nucleotides are TGTGCCAGCAGCACCCTTGGCTTCGAGGGAGAGACCCAGTACTTC. J is TRBJ2-5 and V is TRBV7-9, with D possibly being TRBD2 (5 bases). CDR3 length: 15 amino acids. Germline CDR1 SEHNR, CDR2 FQNEAQ (reference sequence). Trimming stripped 5 bases from V and 4 bases from J, with 17 bases between.

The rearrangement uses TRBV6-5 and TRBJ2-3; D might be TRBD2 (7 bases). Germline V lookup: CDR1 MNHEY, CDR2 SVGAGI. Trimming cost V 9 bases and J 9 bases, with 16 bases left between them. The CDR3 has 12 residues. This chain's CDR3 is CASRGGGDTQYF. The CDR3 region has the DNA TGTGCCAGTCGGGGCGGGGGCGACACGCAGTATTTT.

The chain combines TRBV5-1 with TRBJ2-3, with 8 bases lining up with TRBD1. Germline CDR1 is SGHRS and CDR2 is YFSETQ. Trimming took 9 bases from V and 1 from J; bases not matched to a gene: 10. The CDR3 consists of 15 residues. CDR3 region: CATPPGTGRTDTQYF. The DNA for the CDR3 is TGCGCCACTCCACCCGGGACAGGTCGCACAGATACGCAGTATTTT.

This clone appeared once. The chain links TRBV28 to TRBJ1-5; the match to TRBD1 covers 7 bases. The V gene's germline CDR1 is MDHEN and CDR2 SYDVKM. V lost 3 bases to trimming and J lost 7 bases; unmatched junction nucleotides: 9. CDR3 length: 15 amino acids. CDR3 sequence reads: CASSFSDRFYQPQHF. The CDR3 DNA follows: TGTGCCAGCAGTTTCTCGGACAGGTTCTACCAGCCCCAGCATTTT.

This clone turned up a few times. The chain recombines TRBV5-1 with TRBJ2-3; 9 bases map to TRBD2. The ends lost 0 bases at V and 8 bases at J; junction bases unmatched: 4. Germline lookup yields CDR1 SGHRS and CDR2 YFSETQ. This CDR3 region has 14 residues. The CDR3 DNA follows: TGCGCCAGCAGCTTGGGCCCGGGACTAGCTACGCAGTATTTT. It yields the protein CASSLGPGLATQYF.

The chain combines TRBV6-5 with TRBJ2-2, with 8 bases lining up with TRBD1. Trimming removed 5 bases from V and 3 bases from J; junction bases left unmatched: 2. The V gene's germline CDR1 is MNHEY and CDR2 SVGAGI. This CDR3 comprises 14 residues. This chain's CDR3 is CASSRQGHTGELFF. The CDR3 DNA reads TGTGCCAGCAGTAGACAGGGGCACACCGGGGAGCTGTTTTTT.

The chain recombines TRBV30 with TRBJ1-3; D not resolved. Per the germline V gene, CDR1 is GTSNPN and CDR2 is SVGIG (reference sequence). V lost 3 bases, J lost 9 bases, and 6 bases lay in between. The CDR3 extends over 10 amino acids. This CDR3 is CAWRQITIYF. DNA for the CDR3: TGTGCCTGGAGGCAGATCACCATATATTTT. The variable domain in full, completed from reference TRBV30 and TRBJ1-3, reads SQTIHQWPATLVQPVGSPLSLECTVEGTSNPNLYWYRQAAGRGLQLLFYSVGIGQISSEVPQNLSASRPQDRQFILSSKKLLLSDSGFYLCAWRQITIYFGEGSWLTVV.

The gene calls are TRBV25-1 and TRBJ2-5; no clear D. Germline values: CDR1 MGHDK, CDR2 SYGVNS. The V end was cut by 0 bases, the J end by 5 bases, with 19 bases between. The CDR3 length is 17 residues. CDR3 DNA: TGTGCCAGCAGTGAATATTCTGCGCGGAGCACCTCGGAGACCCAGTACTTC. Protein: CASSEYSARSTSETQYF.

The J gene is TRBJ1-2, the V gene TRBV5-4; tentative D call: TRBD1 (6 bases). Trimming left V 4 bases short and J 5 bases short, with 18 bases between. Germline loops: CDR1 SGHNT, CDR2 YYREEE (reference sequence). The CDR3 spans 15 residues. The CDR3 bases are TGTGCCAGCAGCCGAGGTGGGGGCGACTCATATGGCTACACCTTC. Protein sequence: CASSRGGGDSYGYTF.

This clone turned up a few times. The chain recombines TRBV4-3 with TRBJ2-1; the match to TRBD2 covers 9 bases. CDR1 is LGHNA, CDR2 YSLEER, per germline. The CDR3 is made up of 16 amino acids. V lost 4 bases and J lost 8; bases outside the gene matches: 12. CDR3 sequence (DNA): TGCGCCAGCAGCCTAGGAGCGGGGGGCCGGTACTATGAGCAGTTCTTC. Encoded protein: CASSLGAGGRYYEQFF.

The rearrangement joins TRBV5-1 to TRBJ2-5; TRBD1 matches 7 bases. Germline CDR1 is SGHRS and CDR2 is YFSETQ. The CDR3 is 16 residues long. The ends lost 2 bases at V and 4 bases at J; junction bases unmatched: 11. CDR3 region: CASSLSTGDRLETQYF. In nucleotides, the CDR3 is TGCGCCAGCAGCTTAAGTACAGGGGATCGACTAGAGACCCAGTACTTC.

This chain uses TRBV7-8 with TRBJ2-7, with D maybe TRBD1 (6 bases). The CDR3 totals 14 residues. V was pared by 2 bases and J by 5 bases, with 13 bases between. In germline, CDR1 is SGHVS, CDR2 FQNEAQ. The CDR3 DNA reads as TGTGCCAGCAGCTTATCCGCCAGGGGCAACGAGCAGTACTTC. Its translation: CASSLSARGNEQYF. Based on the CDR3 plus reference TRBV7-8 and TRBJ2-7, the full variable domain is GAGVSQSPRYKVAKRGQDVALRCDPISGHVSLFWYQQALGQGPEFLTYFQNEAQLDKSGLPSDRFFAERPEGSVSTLKIQRTQQEDSAVYLCASSLSARGNEQYFGPGTRLTVT.

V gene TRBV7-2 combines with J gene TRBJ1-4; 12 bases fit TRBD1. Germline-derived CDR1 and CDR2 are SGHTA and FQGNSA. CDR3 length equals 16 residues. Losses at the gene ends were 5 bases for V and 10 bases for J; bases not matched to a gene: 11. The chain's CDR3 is CASSLSTGTGGPKLFF. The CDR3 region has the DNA TGTGCCAGCAGCCTATCTACCGGGACAGGGGGCCCAAAACTGTTTTTT.

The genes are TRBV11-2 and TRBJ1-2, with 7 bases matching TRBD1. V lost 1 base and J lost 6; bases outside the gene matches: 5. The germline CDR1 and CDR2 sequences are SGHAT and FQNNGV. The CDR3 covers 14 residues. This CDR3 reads CASSLAGTVNGYTF. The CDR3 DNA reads TGTGCCAGCAGCTTAGCCGGGACAGTGAATGGCTACACCTTC.